These 16 T cell receptor beta chains were sequenced from one sample in a study of control samples from healthy donors and cancer patients. TCRdb keeps only in-frame clones here, not all; method: immunoSEQ multiplex PCR. The repertoire has around 96,000 clones, more than 80% of them found once; the top ten carry less than 10%. The specimen was blood. The receptors were gathered from a man younger than 35 in good health.

J is TRBJ2-3 and V is TRBV5-6; D is undetermined. The length of the CDR3 is 15 residues. The V and J ends lost 0 bases and 0 bases respectively, with 8 bases between them. CDR1 is SGHDT, CDR2 YYEEEE, per germline. CDR3 coding DNA: TGTGCCAGCAGCTTGGAACCGTCTAGCACAGATACGCAGTATTTT. Its translation: CASSLEPSSTDTQYF. Supplemented by reference TRBV5-6 and TRBJ2-3, the full variable domain reads DAGVTQSPTHLIKTRGQQVTLRCSPKSGHDTVSWYQQALGQGPQFIFQYYEEEERQRGNFPDRFSGHQFPNYSSELNVNALLLGDSALYLCASSLEPSSTDTQYFGPGTRLTVL.

The V gene is TRBV7-8, the J gene TRBJ2-3, with 9 bases lining up with TRBD2. Germline CDR1 SGHVS, CDR2 FQNEAQ. Trimming at V came to 3 bases and at J to 4 bases, leaving 8 bases not matched to a gene. The CDR3 spans 16 residues. The CDR3 sequence is CASSFVLAGVADTQYF. As DNA, the CDR3 is TGTGCCAGCAGCTTTGTTTTAGCGGGAGTGGCAGATACGCAGTATTTT.

The chain joins TRBV10-1 to TRBJ1-2, with D uncertain. The CDR3 is 13 residues long. The germline gives CDR1 WNHNN, CDR2 SYGVQD (reference sequence). V gave up 9 bases and J gave up 4 bases, with 15 bases separating them. The CDR3 loop is CASSWSRAYGYTF. The CDR3 DNA reads TGCGCCAGTAGCTGGTCCCGGGCCTATGGCTACACCTTC.

V is TRBV2 and J is TRBJ2-3, with D unresolved. The CDR3 has 12 amino acids. CDR1 is SNHLY, CDR2 FYNNEI, per germline. V was shortened by 6 bases and J by 8 bases, with 12 bases between the two germline ends. The DNA of the CDR3 is TGTGCCAGCAGCGTGACTCGGAGTACGCAGTATTTT. Protein: CASSVTRSTQYF.

The chain recombines TRBV3-1 (or the pseudogene TRBV3-2) with TRBJ2-7, with D perhaps matching TRBD2 (5 bases). V dropped 1 base and J dropped 3 bases, with 7 bases sitting between them. The CDR3 contains 13 residues. Germline V lookup: CDR1 LGHDT, CDR2 YNNKEL (reference sequence). CDR3 sequence: CASSQGGIYEQYF. CDR3 DNA: TGTGCCAGCAGCCAAGGAGGGATCTACGAGCAGTACTTC.

The chain joins TRBV6-6 to TRBJ1-1, with D perhaps TRBD1 (5 bases). Trimming took 7 bases from V and 9 from J, leaving 21 bases between them. The CDR3 is 14 residues long. Germline V gene sequence: CDR1 MNHNY, CDR2 SVGAGI (reference sequence). The CDR3 DNA sequence: TGTGCCAGCACCGAGGGGTATAGCATCGACCAAGCTTTCTTT. Protein product: CASTEGYSIDQAFF.

V usage is TRBV2 and J usage is TRBJ1-2, with 7 positions matching TRBD1. There are 15 residues in the CDR3. Germline V gene lookup returns CDR1 SNHLY and CDR2 FYNNEI. V shed 5 bases, J shed 6 bases, and the junction held 12 bases outside the gene matches. CDR3 amino acids: CASSQTETGLDGYTF. CDR3 sequence (DNA): TGTGCCAGCAGTCAAACTGAGACAGGGCTGGATGGCTACACCTTC.

V usage is TRBV7-9 and J usage is TRBJ1-3; the D gene is possibly TRBD1 (6 bases). This CDR3 comprises 19 residues. Germline CDR1 and CDR2: SEHNR and FQNEAQ (reference sequence). Trimming shortened V by 5 bases and J by 1 base, and 24 bases separated the two germline ends. Here the CDR3 reads CASSTTYHRAGDSGNTIYF. The CDR3 DNA follows: TGTGCCAGCAGCACCACCTACCACCGGGCAGGGGATTCTGGAAACACCATATATTTT. Filled out from reference TRBV7-9 and TRBJ1-3, the complete variable domain reads DTGVSQNPRHKITKRGQNVTFRCDPISEHNRLYWYRQTLGQGPEFLTYFQNEAQLEKSRLLSDRFSAERPKGSFSTLEIQRTEQGDSAMYLCASSTTYHRAGDSGNTIYFGEGSWLTVV.

The V call is TRBV11-1, the J call TRBJ2-3, with D hard to call. CDR1 and CDR2 (germline): SGHAT, FQDESV (reference sequence). V was clipped by 2 bases and J by 4 bases, with 16 bases between them. The CDR3 consists of 16 residues. Written as DNA, the CDR3 is TGTGCCAGCAGCTTATGGGCTGAAGGGTTTTCAGATACGCAGTATTTT. This codes for CASSLWAEGFSDTQYF.

The CDR3 sequence: CASSQREKYQETQYF. CDR3 DNA: TGTGCCAGCAGCCAGCGGGAGAAGTACCAAGAGACCCAGTACTTC. The chain joins TRBV6-5 to TRBJ2-5, with TRBD2 matching over 8 bases. The V gene's germline CDR1 is MNHEY and CDR2 SVGAGI. V shed 6 bases and J 0 bases; nucleotides not matched to a gene: 6. The CDR3 is 15 amino acids.

This sequence joins TRBV18 and TRBJ2-1; 9 bases agree with TRBD1. The germline CDR1 and CDR2 sequences are KGHSH and LQKENI. There are 14 residues in the CDR3. After removal of 3 bases from V and 9 bases from J, the junction contained 6 bases not matched to a gene. Here the CDR3 DNA reads TGTGCCAGCTCACCCAGGGACAGGGAGGGTGAGCAGTTCTTC. This codes for CASSPRDREGEQFF.

The chain couples TRBV11-2 to TRBJ2-7; 7 nucleotides line up with TRBD1. In germline, CDR1 is SGHAT, CDR2 FQNNGV. This CDR3 is built from 16 residues. V gave up 3 bases and J gave up 6 bases; unmatched junction bases: 14. The CDR3 DNA reads as TGTGCCAGCAGCTTGTTTGTAGGGACAGCTCAAGCCGAGCAGTACTTC. Its protein product is CASSLFVGTAQAEQYF.

The gene calls are TRBV28 and TRBJ1-4, with TRBD1 matching over 7 bases. J was trimmed by 7 bases and V by 3 bases; bases with no gene match: 17. CDR1 and CDR2 (germline): MDHEN, SYDVKM. This CDR3 has 18 residues. The CDR3 sequence: CASSLDRPEGVKGEKLFF. CDR3 DNA sequence: TGTGCCAGCAGTTTGGACAGGCCTGAGGGAGTAAAAGGTGAAAAACTGTTTTTT.

This clone was recorded once. This sequence joins TRBV19 and TRBJ2-3; 15 bases are shared with TRBD2. J gave up 10 bases and V 3 bases, and 5 bases lay outside the gene matches. This CDR3 spans 15 amino acids. The germline gives CDR1 LNHDA, CDR2 SQIVND (reference sequence). CDR3: CASSMGLAGGIPQYF. The CDR3 DNA sequence: TGTGCCAGTAGTATGGGACTAGCGGGAGGAATTCCGCAGTATTTT.

This rearrangement joins TRBV7-3 to TRBJ2-1; no clear D gene. The CDR3 extends over 14 amino acids. V lost 1 base and J lost 7, with 11 bases in between. Germline V CDR1 and CDR2: SGHTA, FQGTGA. CDR3 residues: CASSLIGSDNEQFF. The CDR3 DNA follows: TGTGCCAGCAGCTTAATAGGGTCGGATAATGAGCAGTTCTTC.

This chain joins TRBV9 and TRBJ2-3, with 9 bases that match TRBD2. This CDR3 region has 15 residues. Looked up from germline, CDR1 is SGDLS and CDR2 is YYNGEE. The V segment lost 4 bases and the J segment 0 bases; nucleotides outside the gene matches: 3. CDR3 amino acids: CASSPTSGSTDTQYF. The DNA for the CDR3 is TGTGCCAGCAGCCCCACTAGCGGGAGCACAGATACGCAGTATTTT.